The 26 T cell receptor beta chains reported below all come from one sample, sequenced in a study of OX40 agonist ivuxolimab in advanced cancers. Library preparation employed the immunoSEQ multiplex PCR assay. Entries here come from immuneACCESS through TCRdb and include only in-frame sequences with V and J called. Some clones fail to appear in such tables; in the studies checked, an unresolved V gene covers under half of the shortfall, and the cause of the remainder is unknown. Across this sample there are fewer than 95,000 clones, with 70% to 90% seen only once. The leading ten clones occupy about 7.7% of the sample. Sequenced material: CD4+ or CD8+ T cells sorted from blood, taken in a trial of the OX40 agonist ivuxolimab. The receptors were sampled from an adult with an advanced solid tumor such as melanoma, head and neck, liver or kidney cancer.

The CDR3 protein is CASSLEAGVETQYF. CDR3 DNA: TGTGCCAGCAGCTTAGAAGCGGGAGTTGAGACCCAGTACTTC. The V call is TRBV7-9, the J call TRBJ2-5; TRBD2 matches 8 bases. This CDR3 spans 14 amino acids. Per the germline V gene, CDR1 is SEHNR and CDR2 is FQNEAQ (reference sequence). J was trimmed by 5 bases and V by 1 base; bases with no gene match: 3.

The J gene is TRBJ1-4, the V gene TRBV28; no reliable D call. The length of the CDR3 is 11 residues. The ends were cut back, 8 bases at V and 7 bases at J, with 8 bases in the middle. Germline values: CDR1 MDHEN, CDR2 SYDVKM. The CDR3 DNA is TGTGCCAGCGGCATGGGTGAAAAACTGTTTTTT. Protein: CASGMGEKLFF.

This chain uses TRBV4-2 with TRBJ2-5; no reliable D call. This CDR3 contains 14 residues. Trimming removed 1 base at V and 1 base at J, with 7 bases between. Germline CDR1 and CDR2: LGHNA and YNFKEQ. The CDR3 DNA is TGTGCCAGCAGCCAAGCCAGTCCCCAAGAGACCCAGTACTTC. This sequence encodes CASSQASPQETQYF.

The chain recombines TRBV4-2 with TRBJ1-4; D perhaps matches TRBD1 (5 bases). The CDR3 loop spans 16 amino acids. Germline V gene sequence: CDR1 LGHNA, CDR2 YNFKEQ. Trimming took off 2 bases at V and 0 bases at J, with 10 bases between the two ends. CDR3 residues: CASSQKGRATNEKLFF. The CDR3 bases are TGTGCCAGCAGCCAAAAGGGGCGGGCAACTAATGAAAAACTGTTTTTT.

The sample holds one count of this clone. The chain joins TRBV28 to TRBJ2-1; TRBD2 agrees at 9 bases. CDR3 length equals 13 residues. V lost 5 bases and J lost 12; bases outside the gene matches: 8. Germline CDR1 is MDHEN and CDR2 is SYDVKM. DNA for the CDR3: TGTGCCAGCAGTCTCGGGACTAGCATTGGGCAGTTCTTC. The encoded protein is CASSLGTSIGQFF.

This rearrangement joins TRBV12-5 to TRBJ2-1; 13 nucleotides line up with TRBD2. Germline assignment: CDR1 LGHNT and CDR2 FRNRAP. V lost 4 bases and J lost 2; bases outside the gene matches: 11. This CDR3 is built from 19 residues. The CDR3 DNA follows: TGTGCTAGTGGTTCGAAAGGAGGGACTAGCGGGGTCACCTACAATGAGCAGTTCTTC. Residues: CASGSKGGTSGVTYNEQFF.

This clone appeared a few times. This sequence joins TRBV6-1 and TRBJ2-7; tentatively, D is TRBD2 (6 bases). The CDR3 covers 13 residues. Trimming stripped 4 bases from V and 6 bases from J, with 13 bases between. Per the germline V gene, CDR1 is MNHNS and CDR2 is SASEGT. The CDR3 sequence: CASSGSGVPEQYF. The CDR3 DNA reads TGTGCCAGCAGTGGCTCGGGAGTCCCCGAGCAGTACTTC.

CDR3: CASSWSRDSNQPQHF. CDR3 coding DNA: TGTGCCAGCAGTTGGTCCCGGGACAGTAATCAGCCCCAGCATTTT. The chain is built from TRBV6-5 and TRBJ1-5; 7 nucleotides match TRBD1. With V trimmed by 4 bases and J by 4 bases, 7 bases remained unmatched. The CDR3 is 15 residues long. The V gene's germline CDR1 is MNHEY and CDR2 SVGAGI.

The chain employs TRBV11-2 and TRBJ1-1; a possible D gene is TRBD1 (5 bases). Germline V lookup: CDR1 SGHAT, CDR2 FQNNGV. V lost 5 bases, J lost 0 bases, and 16 bases lay in between. The CDR3 extends over 16 amino acids. CDR3 in amino acids: CASSQGPVQMNTEAFF. CDR3 coding DNA: TGTGCCAGCAGCCAGGGCCCAGTACAGATGAACACTGAAGCTTTCTTT.

The rearrangement joins TRBV7-9 to TRBJ2-5; 11 positions match TRBD1. J gave up 5 bases and V 5 bases, and 7 bases lay outside the gene matches. Germline V gene sequence: CDR1 SEHNR, CDR2 FQNEAQ (reference sequence). CDR3 length equals 15 residues. The CDR3 coding sequence is TGTGCCAGCAGCGCGCCGGGACAGGGGGGGGAGACCCAGTACTTC. Its protein product is CASSAPGQGGETQYF.

V is TRBV9 and J is TRBJ2-2; TRBD1 matches at 10 bases. In germline, CDR1 is SGDLS, CDR2 YYNGEE. The V segment lost 7 bases and the J segment 6 bases; nucleotides outside the gene matches: 9. The CDR3 contains 15 residues. The CDR3 coding sequence is TGTGCCAGCTCCCCAATTGGACAGGGGGCCGGGGAGCTGTTTTTT. Translated: CASSPIGQGAGELFF.

The rearrangement uses TRBV7-8 and TRBJ1-1; D call uncertain. Germline assignment: CDR1 SGHVS and CDR2 FQNEAQ. CDR3 length: 12 amino acids. Trimming removed 2 bases at V and 3 bases at J, with 4 bases between. The CDR3 DNA follows: TGTGCCAGCAGCTTATTGGACACTGAAGCTTTCTTT. Translating gives CASSLLDTEAFF.

The chain joins TRBV13 to TRBJ1-1; 8 bases line up with TRBD1. The germline V gene encodes CDR1 PRHDT and CDR2 FYEKMQ (reference sequence). The CDR3 sequence is 14 residues long. Trimming cost V 1 base and J 4 bases; bases outside gene matches: 2. CDR3 nucleotide sequence: TGTGCCAGCAGCTTAGAGACAGGGGCCACTGAAGCTTTCTTT. Protein sequence: CASSLETGATEAFF.

The J gene is TRBJ2-2, the V gene TRBV7-9, with TRBD2 as a possible D gene (5 bases). CDR1 SEHNR and CDR2 FQNEAQ come from the germline V gene (reference sequence). The CDR3 has 17 residues. Trimming cost V 0 bases and J 5 bases, with 16 bases left between them. CDR3 sequence: CASSLALRDLQTGELFF. The CDR3 DNA reads TGTGCCAGCAGCTTAGCACTACGGGATCTCCAAACCGGGGAGCTGTTTTTT.

The rearrangement uses TRBV4-1 and TRBJ2-2; D is perhaps TRBD2 (6 bases). The CDR3 contains 18 residues. Germline loops: CDR1 MGHRA, CDR2 YSYEKL. Between the trimmed V and J ends, which lost 1 base and 3 bases, there was a span of 18 bases. CDR3 DNA sequence: TGCGCCAGCAGCCAAGGGGGGGTTTCTCCGGGCCACACCGGGGAGCTGTTTTTT. This encodes CASSQGGVSPGHTGELFF.

V usage is TRBV7-9 and J usage is TRBJ2-1, with D perhaps TRBD1 (5 bases). The CDR3 totals 14 residues. Trimming removed 1 base at V and 3 bases at J, with 7 bases between. Germline CDR1 is SEHNR and CDR2 is FQNEAQ (reference sequence). The DNA for the CDR3 is TGTGCCAGCAGCTTAGGGGGCCTCTACAATGAGCAGTTCTTC. This gives the protein CASSLGGLYNEQFF.

The chain carries TRBV4-1 and TRBJ1-5; 8 bases match TRBD1. Trimming cost V 0 bases and J 6 bases; bases outside gene matches: 10. Looked up from germline, CDR1 is MGHRA and CDR2 is YSYEKL. This CDR3 contains 17 residues. The CDR3 protein is CASSQEDRVNGFQPQHF. In DNA form, the CDR3 reads TGCGCCAGCAGCCAAGAGGACAGGGTGAACGGCTTTCAGCCCCAGCATTTT.

V gene TRBV19 combines with J gene TRBJ2-1; D may correspond to TRBD1 or TRBD2 (5 bases each). Germline V gives CDR1 LNHDA, CDR2 SQIVND (reference sequence). The CDR3 is 18 residues long. The V end was cut by 4 bases, the J end by 5 bases, with 24 bases between. This chain's CDR3 is CASSKLYSGTLTHNEQFF. The CDR3 nucleotides read TGTGCCAGTAGTAAATTGTATTCAGGGACCCTGACTCACAATGAGCAGTTCTTC.

The V gene is TRBV7-8, the J gene TRBJ2-2; possible D gene TRBD2, 6 bases. CDR3 length equals 16 residues. CDR1 is SGHVS, CDR2 FQNEAQ, per germline. V was trimmed by 3 bases and J by 6 bases, leaving 17 bases between them. This CDR3 reads CASSFDVLARSGELFF. The CDR3 region has the DNA TGTGCCAGCAGCTTCGACGTCCTAGCGCGGTCCGGGGAGCTGTTTTTT.

The chain links TRBV5-1 to TRBJ2-1; tentatively, D is TRBD1 or TRBD2 (5 bases each). Germline CDR1 and CDR2: SGHRS and YFSETQ. The germline V and J ends were trimmed by 3 bases and 7 bases, with 14 bases remaining between them. The CDR3 covers 14 residues. The CDR3 reads CASSSEGRRNEQFF. The CDR3 nucleotides are TGCGCCAGCAGCTCTGAGGGACGGCGGAATGAGCAGTTCTTC. The whole variable domain, filled in from reference TRBV5-1 and TRBJ2-1, reads KAGVTQTPRYLIKTRGQQVTLSCSPISGHRSVSWYQQTPGQGLQFLFEYFSETQRNKGNFPGRFSGRQFSNSRSEMNVSTLELGDSALYLCASSSEGRRNEQFFGPGTRLTVL.

This chain uses TRBV7-3 with TRBJ2-3; D ambiguous. The V end was cut by 2 bases, the J end by 1 base, with 10 bases between. There are 15 residues in the CDR3. Per the germline V gene, CDR1 is SGHTA and CDR2 is FQGTGA. CDR3 amino acids: CASSLGLLRTDTQYF. The CDR3, as DNA: TGTGCCAGCAGCTTAGGCCTACTCCGCACAGATACGCAGTATTTT. Variable domain in full (rest from reference TRBV7-3 and TRBJ2-3): GAGVSQTPSNKVTEKGKYVELRCDPISGHTALYWYRQSLGQGPEFLIYFQGTGAADDSGLPNDRFFAVRPEGSVSTLKIQRTERGDSAVYLCASSLGLLRTDTQYFGPGTRLTVL.

The rearrangement joins TRBV5-6 to TRBJ1-2; no reliable D call. This CDR3 contains 13 residues. V lost 4 bases, J lost 4 bases, and 11 bases lay in between. From germline, CDR1 is SGHDT and CDR2 YYEEEE. This CDR3 reads CASSLPDLYGYTF. CDR3 DNA: TGTGCCAGCAGCCTACCGGACCTCTATGGCTACACCTTC. The full variable domain, rest sourced from reference TRBV5-6 and TRBJ1-2, is DAGVTQSPTHLIKTRGQQVTLRCSPKSGHDTVSWYQQALGQGPQFIFQYYEEEERQRGNFPDRFSGHQFPNYSSELNVNALLLGDSALYLCASSLPDLYGYTFGSGTRLTVV.

The chain uses TRBV6-1 and TRBJ2-1, with TRBD1 matching over 10 bases. The CDR3 consists of 13 residues. The germline V gene has CDR1 MNHNS and CDR2 SASEGT. Trimming cost V 6 bases and J 7 bases; bases outside gene matches: 3. CDR3: CASRRQGANEQFF. The DNA for the CDR3 is TGTGCCAGCAGAAGACAGGGGGCGAATGAGCAGTTCTTC.

This clone was seen a single time. The chain carries TRBV5-4 and TRBJ2-7, with 9 positions matching TRBD1. CDR1 is SGHNT and CDR2 is YYREEE in the germline V gene (reference sequence). V shed 5 bases and J 3 bases; nucleotides not matched to a gene: 6. The CDR3 loop spans 14 amino acids. This chain's CDR3 is CASRAGQGGYEQYF. CDR3 nucleotide sequence: TGTGCCAGCAGGGCGGGACAGGGAGGCTACGAGCAGTACTTC.

V usage is TRBV7-2 and J usage is TRBJ1-1, with D perhaps TRBD1 (5 bases). Germline V CDR1 and CDR2: SGHTA, FQGNSA. The CDR3 covers 14 residues. The V end was cut by 1 base, the J end by 0 bases, with 6 bases between. The CDR3 DNA follows: TGTGCCAGCAGCTTAGGGGGGGTGAACACTGAAGCTTTCTTT. Amino acids: CASSLGGVNTEAFF.

V is TRBV11-2 and J is TRBJ1-4; TRBD1 matches at 7 bases. Germline CDR1 SGHAT, CDR2 FQNNGV. CDR3 length equals 16 residues. With V trimmed by 6 bases and J by 4 bases, 11 bases remained unmatched. CDR3 nucleotide sequence: TGTGCCAGCAGTTCCCCGCCGGGACAGAATAATGAAAAACTGTTTTTT. This gives the protein CASSSPPGQNNEKLFF.